Described below is a single T cell receptor beta chain sequence and its context. Germline V gene data show CDR1 as MGHRA and CDR2 as YSYEKL. The CDR3 loop spans 16 amino acids. Germline trimming cut 1 base from V and 5 bases from J; bases unmatched to any gene: 7. TCRdb re-called the 5' RACE reads with MiXCR, one entry per CDR3 protein. Of hundreds of thousands of distinct CDR3 sequences in the sample, around an eighth were seen once. The sample belongs to a study of T cells after yellow fever vaccination. Sample: PBMCs, taken on the day of the yellow fever booster vaccination. The clonotype originates from a man aged 25-45 years who received the YFV17D yellow fever vaccine. The V call is TRBV4-1, the J call TRBJ2-3; 9 bases align to TRBD2. The CDR3 sequence: CASSQGLAGEGDTQYF. The CDR3 nucleotides read TGCGCCAGCAGCCAAGGGTTAGCGGGAGAAGGAGATACGCAGTATTTT.